This is a list of T cell receptor beta chains from one sample in a study of tumor-infiltrating lymphocytes in primary liver carcinoma. TCRdb analysed the multiplex PCR reads with MiXCR anew, one entry per CDR3 protein. The sample records roughly 23,000 distinct CDR3 sequences, under 75% being singletons. The sequenced sample consisted of liver tumor tissue from sampling region 1. These receptors all come from a man between 35 and 55 years old with primary liver carcinoma and hepatitis B virus infection. Both conserved end residues are part of each CDR3. Each record gives: clone size, D gene, J gene, V gene, CDR3 length, CDR3 DNA, CDR3 protein. The D gene is left open where the match is weak. Only part of the rows carry a size: once, few, many, or a class if the clone is expanded.

NA NA TRBJ2-3 TRBV4-2 14 TGTGCCGGCAGCCAAGATTCGATCACAGATACGCAGTATTTT CAGSQDSITDTQYF
many TRBD2 TRBJ2-5 TRBV11-1 14 TGTGCCAGCAGCACACGGACTAGTGCGGAGACCCAGTACTTC CASSTRTSAETQYF
NA NA TRBJ2-7 TRBV4-1 15 TGCGCTAGCATCCATGCCGGCAGTATCTCCTACGAGCAGTACTTC CASIHAGSISYEQYF
NA NA TRBJ2-7 TRBV11-1 16 TGTGCCAGCAGCTCAAGAGGCTATTTCAGCCACTACGAGTGGTACTTC CASSSRGYFSHYEWYF
NA NA TRBJ1-2 TRBV5-1 15 TGCGCCAGCAGCTTGACGGGTTTCGCTGAGTATGGGTACACCTTC CASSLTGFAEYGYTF
NA NA TRBJ2-5 TRBV5-4 12 TGTGCCAGTAGCTTCCCGTCCCGGACCCGGTACTTC CASSFPSRTRYF
NA TRBD1 TRBJ1-5 TRBV4-2 19 TGTGCCAGCAGCCAAGGGGAGGGATCGGGACAGCTTAGCATTCAGTCCCAGCATTTT CASSQGEGSGQLSIQSQHF
NA NA TRBJ2-3 TRBV10-3 14 TGTGCCATCGGGGCATGGGCTAGCACGGATACGCAGTATTTT CAIGAWASTDTQYF
NA NA TRBJ2-5 TRBV11-2 18 TGTGCCAGTAGCATAGCGAGCCTAGCCCTGGGAAAAAAAGAGACCCAGTACTTC CASSIASLALGKKETQYF
NA TRBD1 TRBJ2-1 TRBV5-5 15 TGTGACAGCAGACCTGGACAGGGTTCCTACAATGAGCAGTTCTTT CDSRPGQGSYNEQFF
NA NA TRBJ2-2 TRBV11-2 14 TGTGCCAACAGCTTAGTGGGGGTCTCCGGGGAGCTGTTATTT CANSLVGVSGELLF
NA TRBD2 TRBJ2-7 TRBV4-2 18 TGTGCCAGCAGCGGAAAACCGGGATTAGCGGGAGGGCCACACGGGCAGTACTTC CASSGKPGLAGGPHGQYF
once NA TRBJ2-7 TRBV28 14 TGTGCCAGCAGCCTAGGATACCGATCCTACGAGCAGTATTTC CASSLGYRSYEQYF
many NA TRBJ2-3 TRBV11-2 13 TGTGCCAGCAGCCTGCGACGGGGGAATACGCAGTATTTT CASSLRRGNTQYF
NA NA TRBJ2-1 TRBV11-2 14 TGTGCCAGCAGCTCATACCGGCTACATAGTGAGCAGTTCTTC CASSSYRLHSEQFF
once NA TRBJ1-1 TRBV6-2/TRBV6-3 14 TGTGCCAGCAGTTGCCCAGAGTTGAACACTGAAGTTTTCTTT CASSCPELNTEVFF
once NA TRBJ2-7 TRBV11-3 12 TGTGCCGACCAACAGTTGACCTGCGAGCAGTACTTC CADQQLTCEQYF
many TRBD1 TRBJ2-7 TRBV5-1 15 TGCGCCAGCAGCTTGGGAGACAGGGTAAGCTACGAGCAGTACTTC CASSLGDRVSYEQYF
NA TRBD2 TRBJ2-1 TRBV11-2 16 TGTGTCAGCAGCCCTTTCTCCAGCGGGGAGGATGGCGAGCAGTTCTTC CVSSPFSSGEDGEQFF
NA NA TRBJ2-2 TRBV6-2/TRBV6-3 14 TGTGCTAGCAGTTACACAGTTAACATCGGGGAGCTGTTGTTT CASSYTVNIGELLF
NA NA TRBJ1-4 TRBV11-2 15 TGTGCCGTCAGCTTAGACGGGTTCGCTAATGTAAAACTGTTTTTT CAVSLDGFANVKLFF
few NA TRBJ1-1 TRBV6-1 14 TGTGCCAGCGGTGAAGGCGAGGGACCCTTTGAAGCTTTCTTT CASGEGEGPFEAFF
NA NA TRBJ2-7 TRBV5-1 15 TGCGCCAGCAGCTTGTTGGGGGACATTACCTGCGAGCAGTACTTC CASSLLGDITCEQYF
NA TRBD1 TRBJ2-1 TRBV6-5 13 TGTGTCAGCAGTGGACAGGGGAATAATGAGCAGTTCTTC CVSSGQGNNEQFF
NA TRBD2 TRBJ2-7 TRBV4-2 18 TGTGCAAGCAGTGGAAAACCGGGACAAGCGGGAGGGCCACACGAGCAATACTTC CASSGKPGQAGGPHEQYF
NA NA TRBJ1-4 TRBV11-2 19 TGTGCCAGCAGCCCGAGGCGTCAAAGGATGTCCGCAACTAATGAGAAACTGTTTTTT CASSPRRQRMSATNEKLFF